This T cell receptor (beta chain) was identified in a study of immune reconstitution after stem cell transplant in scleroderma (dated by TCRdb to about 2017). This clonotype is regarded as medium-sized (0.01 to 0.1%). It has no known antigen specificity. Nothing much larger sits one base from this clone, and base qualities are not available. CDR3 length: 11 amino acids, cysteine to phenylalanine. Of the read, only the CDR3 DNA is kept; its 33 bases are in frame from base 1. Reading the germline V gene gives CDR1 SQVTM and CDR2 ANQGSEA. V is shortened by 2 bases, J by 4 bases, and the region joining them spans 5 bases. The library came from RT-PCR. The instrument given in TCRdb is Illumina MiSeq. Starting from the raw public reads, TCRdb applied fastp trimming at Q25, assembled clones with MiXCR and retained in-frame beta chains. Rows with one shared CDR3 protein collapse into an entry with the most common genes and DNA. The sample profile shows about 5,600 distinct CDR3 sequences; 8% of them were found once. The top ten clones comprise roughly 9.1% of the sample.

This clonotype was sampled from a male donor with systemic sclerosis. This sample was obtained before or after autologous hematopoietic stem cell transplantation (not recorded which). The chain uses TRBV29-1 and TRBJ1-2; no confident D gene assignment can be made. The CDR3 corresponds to CSVETFYGYTF. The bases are TGCAGCGTTGAAACCTTCTATGGCTACACCTTC.